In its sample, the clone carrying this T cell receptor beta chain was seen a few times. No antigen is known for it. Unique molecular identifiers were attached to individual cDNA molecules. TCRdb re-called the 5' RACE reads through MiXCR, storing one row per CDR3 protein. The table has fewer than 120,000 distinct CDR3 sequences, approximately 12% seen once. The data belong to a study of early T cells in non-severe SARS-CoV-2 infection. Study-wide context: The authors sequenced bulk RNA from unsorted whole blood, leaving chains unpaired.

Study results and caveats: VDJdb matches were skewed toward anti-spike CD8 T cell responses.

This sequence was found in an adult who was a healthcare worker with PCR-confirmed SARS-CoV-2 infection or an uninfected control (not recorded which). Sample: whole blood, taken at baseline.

DNA for the CDR3: TGTGCCAGCAGCCGCGGGACAGGGGGGCGTACGCAGTATTTT. It yields the protein CASSRGTGGRTQYF. The chain has TRBV6-5 and TRBJ2-3; TRBD1 agrees at 11 bases. The V gene's germline CDR1 is MNHEY and CDR2 SVGAGI. The CDR3 has 14 residues. After removal of 6 bases from V and 8 bases from J, the junction contained 7 bases not matched to a gene.